The clone carrying this T cell receptor (beta chain) was picked up a small number of times. Antigen unknown. Germline V gene lookup returns CDR1 SQVTM and CDR2 ANQGSEA. There are 15 residues in the CDR3. Trimming took 5 bases from V and 2 from J; bases not matched to a gene: 11. This entry is derived from a study of T-cell reconstitution after alpha-beta-depleted transplantation in children. Study results and limitations: As was reported, about two months after transplant, alpha-beta T cells came from several hundred expanded graft clones. T-cell counts and diversity at one year post-transplant came mainly from newly produced T cells.

During its preparation, the TCRbeta library received unique molecular identifiers. TCRdb used MiXCR to reprocess the PCR reads, holding one entry per CDR3 protein. The repertoire holds some 830,000 distinct CDR3 sequences, with 16% as singletons. The chain links TRBV29-1 to TRBJ1-2, with TRBD1 matching 7 bases. The source was PBMCs, mostly from graft donor cells, collected 360 days after TCRalphabeta/CD19-depleted stem cell transplant. This receptor was obtained from a male patient aged 10 to 17 who had a stem cell transplant for acute lymphoblastic leukemia, so the T cells may come from the graft donor. The CDR3 spells CSVSLTGEKNYGYTF. The CDR3 DNA sequence: TGCAGCGTTTCACTTACAGGGGAAAAGAACTATGGCTACACCTTC.